The next 12 T cell receptor beta chains were all read from a single sample in a study of Ad26.COV2.S vaccination and SARS-CoV-2 variants. Treatment described: roughly 18 received Ad26.COV2.S at low or high dose, single or two shots; 5 received placebo; per-sample allocation not given. Day 63 after the first vaccine or placebo injection was the time point for sampling. TCRdb keeps only in-frame clones here, not all; method: immunoSEQ multiplex PCR. This sample has under 550,000 clones, with about 93% found just once. The source was peripheral blood, collected in a trial of Ad26.COV2.S vaccine versus placebo. The receptors derive from a person between 18 and 65 years old who received the Ad26.COV2.S COVID-19 vaccine or a placebo.

This chain links TRBV9 with TRBJ2-7; D unclear. CDR1 and CDR2 from the germline V gene are SGDLS and YYNGEE. The CDR3 covers 14 residues. The V and J ends lost 4 bases and 0 bases respectively, with 11 bases between them. The CDR3 loop reads CASSPQTVSYEQYF. CDR3 bases: TGTGCCAGCAGCCCCCAGACCGTCTCCTACGAGCAGTACTTC.

The V call is TRBV3-1 (or the pseudogene TRBV3-2), the J call TRBJ2-1; the D is unclear. Between the trimmed V and J ends, which lost 0 bases and 9 bases, there was a span of 24 bases. Germline lookup yields CDR1 LGHDT and CDR2 YNNKEL (reference sequence). This CDR3 comprises 18 residues. CDR3 sequence: CASSQDGKTPLATSEQFF. For the CDR3, the DNA is TGTGCCAGCAGCCAAGATGGGAAGACTCCACTCGCTACTTCTGAGCAGTTCTTC.

Worth noting for this clone: This may be a read error: a much more frequent sequence differs by one nucleotide. The chain carries TRBV7-9 and TRBJ1-5, with D perhaps matching TRBD1 (5 bases). Germline V gene sequence: CDR1 SEHNR, CDR2 FQNEAQ (reference sequence). The CDR3 spans 13 residues. V lost 6 bases to trimming and J lost 2 bases, with 8 bases between them. As DNA, the CDR3 is TGTGCCAGCAGTTGGGGCGGCAATCAGCCCCAGCATTTT. Translating gives CASSWGGNQPQHF.

The rearrangement joins TRBV30 to TRBJ1-1; 7 bases line up with TRBD1. The CDR3 has 14 amino acids. Germline V gives CDR1 GTSNPN, CDR2 SVGIG (reference sequence). V lost 2 bases, J lost 4 bases, and 7 bases stayed unmatched. The chain's CDR3 is CAWSRGGASTEAFF. In DNA, the CDR3 is TGTGCCTGGAGTAGAGGGGGCGCGAGCACTGAAGCTTTCTTT.

The rearrangement uses TRBV27 and TRBJ2-7; tentatively, D is TRBD1 or TRBD2 (6 bases each). The V and J ends lost 6 bases and 0 bases respectively, with 15 bases between them. This CDR3 region has 15 residues. Looked up from germline, CDR1 is MNHEY and CDR2 is SMNVEV (reference sequence). The CDR3, as DNA: TGTGCCAGCAGCTCAGGGGTAGCGGACTCCTACGAGCAGTACTTC. Its protein product is CASSSGVADSYEQYF.

The V call is TRBV28, the J call TRBJ2-7; TRBD1 matches 7 bases. With V trimmed by 2 bases and J by 0 bases, 16 bases remained unmatched. This CDR3 region has 19 residues. The germline gives CDR1 MDHEN, CDR2 SYDVKM. The CDR3 region has the DNA TGTGCCAGCAGTTTACCTCTGGGGAATGACAGGGCTAGCTCCTACGAGCAGTACTTC. It translates to CASSLPLGNDRASSYEQYF.

The chain couples TRBV13 to TRBJ2-1; 8 positions agree with TRBD2. Germline-derived CDR1 and CDR2 are PRHDT and FYEKMQ (reference sequence). The CDR3 is 15 amino acids. The trim removed 6 bases at V and 7 bases at J, leaving 11 bases unmatched. CDR3 nucleotide sequence: TGTGCCAGCAGTCCCAGCGGGAGAAGCTGGAATGAGCAGTTCTTC. Translating gives CASSPSGRSWNEQFF.

V is TRBV20-1 and J is TRBJ2-3, with 10 bases that match TRBD2. CDR3 length: 17 residues. CDR1 and CDR2 from the germline V gene are DFQATT and SNEGSKA (reference sequence). V lost 3 bases, J lost 2 bases, and 11 bases stayed unmatched. The CDR3, as DNA: TGCAGTGCTAGTCGGCTTAGCGGGAGGATCGACACAGATACGCAGTATTTT. Translating it yields CSASRLSGRIDTDTQYF.

CDR3 coding DNA: TGTGCCAGCAGCTTAATGGGTCCTGGCAATGAGCAGTTCTTC. It specifies CASSLMGPGNEQFF. The chain has TRBV11-3 and TRBJ2-1; D gene unclear. Germline V gives CDR1 SGHNT, CDR2 YENEEA. The CDR3 is made up of 14 amino acids. V dropped 2 bases and J dropped 6 bases, with 11 bases sitting between them. Variable domain in full (rest from reference TRBV11-3 and TRBJ2-1): EAGVVQSPRYKIIEKKQPVAFWCNPISGHNTLYWYLQNLGQGPELLIRYENEEAVDDSQLPKDRFSAERLKGVDSTLKIQPAELGDSAVYLCASSLMGPGNEQFFGPGTRLTVL.

The chain has TRBV7-2 and TRBJ2-1; 8 positions agree with TRBD2. Germline V CDR1 and CDR2: SGHTA, FQGNSA. Trimming at V came to 1 base and at J to 1 base, leaving 6 bases not matched to a gene. The CDR3 loop spans 17 amino acids. The CDR3 loop reads CASSLVPLAVSYNEQFF. The CDR3 nucleotides are TGTGCCAGCAGCTTAGTCCCACTAGCGGTTTCCTACAATGAGCAGTTCTTC.

This clone has only one observation. CDR3 sequence reads: CASSPWTSGITDTQYF. DNA for the CDR3: TGTGCCAGCAGCCCGTGGACTAGCGGGATTACAGATACGCAGTATTTT. The chain is built from TRBV7-9 and TRBJ2-3; 12 nucleotides align to TRBD2. V gave up 5 bases and J gave up 3 bases; unmatched junction bases: 6. There are 16 residues in the CDR3. CDR1 and CDR2 (germline): SEHNR, FQNEAQ (reference sequence).

Remarks on this clone: An end of the junction differs from the germline gene, which may be a read error. The chain is built from TRBV7-6 and TRBJ2-7, with a tentative D call TRBD2 (5 bases). From germline, CDR1 is SGHVS and CDR2 FNYEAQ. The CDR3 is 15 amino acids. CDR3 sequence reads: CASSLNYEGSDEQYF. The CDR3, as DNA: TGTGCCAGCAGCTTAAATTACGAGGGCTCCGACGAGCAGTACTTC. Looking up the rest from reference TRBV7-6 and TRBJ2-7 gives the full variable domain: GAGVSQSPRYKVTKRGQDVALRCDPISGHVSLYWYRQALGQGPEFLTYFNYEAQQDKSGLPNDRFSAERPEGSISTLTIQRTEQRDSAMYRCASSLNYEGSDEQYFGPGTRLTVT.